The rows below give T cell receptor beta chains drawn from one sample of a study of cytotoxic CD8 clonotypes in ibrutinib-treated CLL. Assay: immunoSEQ multiplex PCR; the TCRdb copy retains only in-frame clones and omits some. Of approximately 200,000 clones detected, around 72% appear once; the ten largest clones hold under 15%. Sequenced here: PBMCs, sampled after 24 months of ibrutinib treatment. The receptors come from a human donor with chronic lymphocytic leukemia. CDR3s include the opening cysteine and the closing phenylalanine or tryptophan. The D gene is left open where the match is weak. Rows give clone size only sometimes, using once, few, many, or a class for an expanded clone.

cdr3_length: 13
j_call: TRBJ2-1
v_call: TRBV27
d_call: -
clone_size: few
cdr3_nt: TGTGCCAGCAGTTTAACCTACTACAATGAGCAGTTCTTC
cdr3_aa: CASSLTYYNEQFF

cdr3_length: 12
j_call: TRBJ2-5
v_call: TRBV5-1
d_call: -
clone_size: -
cdr3_nt: TGCGCCAGCATGGGGGACGGGGAGACCCAGTACTTC
cdr3_aa: CASMGDGETQYF

cdr3_length: 12
j_call: TRBJ1-2
v_call: TRBV29-1
d_call: -
clone_size: few
cdr3_nt: TGCAGCGTTGAGGGGGATTCGGATGGCTACACCTTC
cdr3_aa: CSVEGDSDGYTF

cdr3_length: 13
j_call: TRBJ2-7
v_call: TRBV6-5
d_call: -
clone_size: -
cdr3_nt: TGTGCCAGCAGCAGTATCAGGGTTGGCGAGCAGTACTTC
cdr3_aa: CASSSIRVGEQYF

cdr3_length: 10
j_call: TRBJ2-7
v_call: TRBV29-1
d_call: -
clone_size: few
cdr3_nt: TGCAGCGTTGTATCCTACGAGCAGTACTTC
cdr3_aa: CSVVSYEQYF

cdr3_length: 17
j_call: TRBJ2-1
v_call: TRBV5-6
d_call: TRBD2
clone_size: -
cdr3_nt: TGTGCCAGCAGCTCCGGGACTAGCGGGAAGCGCTACAATGAGCAGTTCTTC
cdr3_aa: CASSSGTSGKRYNEQFF

cdr3_length: 17
j_call: TRBJ2-6
v_call: TRBV7-6
d_call: TRBD1
clone_size: -
cdr3_nt: TGTGCCAGCAGCTTAGCGACAGGGGGCGCTGGGGCCAACGTCCTGACTTTC
cdr3_aa: CASSLATGGAGANVLTF

cdr3_length: 15
j_call: TRBJ2-7
v_call: TRBV9
d_call: -
clone_size: -
cdr3_nt: TGTGCCAGCAGCGTAGAGGGGTTTGGGACCTACGAGCAGTACTTC
cdr3_aa: CASSVEGFGTYEQYF

cdr3_length: 18
j_call: TRBJ2-1
v_call: TRBV5-1
d_call: TRBD2
clone_size: once
cdr3_nt: TGCGCCAGCAGCTCTGGGGGACTAGCGGGAGGAGCCTACAATGAGCAGTTCTTC
cdr3_aa: CASSSGGLAGGAYNEQFF

cdr3_length: 12
j_call: TRBJ2-5
v_call: TRBV27
d_call: -
clone_size: -
cdr3_nt: TGTGCCAGCAGTTCCCATGGGGAGACCCAGTACTTC
cdr3_aa: CASSSHGETQYF

cdr3_length: 14
j_call: TRBJ2-7
v_call: TRBV21-1
d_call: -
clone_size: -
cdr3_nt: TGTGCCAGCATCCACCGGGACAGGACCTACGAGCAGTACTTC
cdr3_aa: CASIHRDRTYEQYF

cdr3_length: 14
j_call: TRBJ1-2
v_call: TRBV7-2
d_call: -
clone_size: -
cdr3_nt: TGTGCCAGCAGCTTAGTGGCAGGGATCTATGGCTACACCTTC
cdr3_aa: CASSLVAGIYGYTF

cdr3_length: 15
j_call: TRBJ1-4
v_call: TRBV4-2
d_call: TRBD1
clone_size: -
cdr3_nt: TGTGCCAGCAGCCAAGATCAGGGGGCTAATGAAAAACTGTTTTTT
cdr3_aa: CASSQDQGANEKLFF

cdr3_length: 16
j_call: TRBJ1-4
v_call: TRBV14
d_call: -
clone_size: -
cdr3_nt: TGTGCCAGCAGCCAAGATTTACCGACAACTAATGAAAAACTGTTTTTT
cdr3_aa: CASSQDLPTTNEKLFF

cdr3_length: 16
j_call: TRBJ1-1
v_call: TRBV4-1
d_call: TRBD1
clone_size: -
cdr3_nt: TGCGCCAGCAGCCAAGGAGGGGGGACAGAAAACACTGAAGCTTTCTTT
cdr3_aa: CASSQGGGTENTEAFF

cdr3_length: 14
j_call: TRBJ2-7
v_call: TRBV5-4
d_call: -
clone_size: -
cdr3_nt: TGTGCCAGCAGCGTGGAACCCACATCCTACGAGCAGTACTTC
cdr3_aa: CASSVEPTSYEQYF

cdr3_length: 13
j_call: TRBJ1-1
v_call: TRBV5-1
d_call: TRBD1
clone_size: -
cdr3_nt: TGCGCCAGCAGGAACACAGGGGGAACTGAAGCTTTCTTT
cdr3_aa: CASRNTGGTEAFF

cdr3_length: 12
j_call: TRBJ2-5
v_call: TRBV7-2
d_call: -
clone_size: -
cdr3_nt: TGTGCCAGCAGCTTAGGGCGGGAGACCCAGTACTTC
cdr3_aa: CASSLGRETQYF

cdr3_length: 16
j_call: TRBJ1-5
v_call: TRBV25-1
d_call: -
clone_size: -
cdr3_nt: TGTGCCAGCAGTGAACCGGGACATCCAGGCCATCAGCCCCAGCATTTT
cdr3_aa: CASSEPGHPGHQPQHF

cdr3_length: 17
j_call: TRBJ2-7
v_call: TRBV27
d_call: TRBD2
clone_size: -
cdr3_nt: TGTGCCAGCAGCCCCCGGGAGGTTGGGTATAAACCGTACGGGCAGTACTTC
cdr3_aa: CASSPREVGYKPYGQYF

cdr3_length: 13
j_call: TRBJ1-1
v_call: TRBV2
d_call: -
clone_size: few
cdr3_nt: TGTGCCAGCAGTGAGACAGGTTACACTGAAGCTTTCTTT
cdr3_aa: CASSETGYTEAFF

cdr3_length: 14
j_call: TRBJ2-1
v_call: TRBV6-5
d_call: TRBD1
clone_size: -
cdr3_nt: TGTGCCAGCAGGGGACAGAGCTCCTACAATGAGCAGTTCTTC
cdr3_aa: CASRGQSSYNEQFF